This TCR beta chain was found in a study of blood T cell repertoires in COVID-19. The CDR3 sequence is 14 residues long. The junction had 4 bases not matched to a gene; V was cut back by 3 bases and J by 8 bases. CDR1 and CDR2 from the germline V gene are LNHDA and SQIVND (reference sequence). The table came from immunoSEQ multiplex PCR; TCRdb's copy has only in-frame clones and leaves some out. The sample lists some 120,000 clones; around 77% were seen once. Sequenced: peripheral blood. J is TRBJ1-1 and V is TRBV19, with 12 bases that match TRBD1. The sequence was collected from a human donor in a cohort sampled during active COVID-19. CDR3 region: CASSIRDRGQEAFF. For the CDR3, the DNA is TGTGCCAGTAGTATCCGGGACAGGGGGCAGGAAGCTTTCTTT.